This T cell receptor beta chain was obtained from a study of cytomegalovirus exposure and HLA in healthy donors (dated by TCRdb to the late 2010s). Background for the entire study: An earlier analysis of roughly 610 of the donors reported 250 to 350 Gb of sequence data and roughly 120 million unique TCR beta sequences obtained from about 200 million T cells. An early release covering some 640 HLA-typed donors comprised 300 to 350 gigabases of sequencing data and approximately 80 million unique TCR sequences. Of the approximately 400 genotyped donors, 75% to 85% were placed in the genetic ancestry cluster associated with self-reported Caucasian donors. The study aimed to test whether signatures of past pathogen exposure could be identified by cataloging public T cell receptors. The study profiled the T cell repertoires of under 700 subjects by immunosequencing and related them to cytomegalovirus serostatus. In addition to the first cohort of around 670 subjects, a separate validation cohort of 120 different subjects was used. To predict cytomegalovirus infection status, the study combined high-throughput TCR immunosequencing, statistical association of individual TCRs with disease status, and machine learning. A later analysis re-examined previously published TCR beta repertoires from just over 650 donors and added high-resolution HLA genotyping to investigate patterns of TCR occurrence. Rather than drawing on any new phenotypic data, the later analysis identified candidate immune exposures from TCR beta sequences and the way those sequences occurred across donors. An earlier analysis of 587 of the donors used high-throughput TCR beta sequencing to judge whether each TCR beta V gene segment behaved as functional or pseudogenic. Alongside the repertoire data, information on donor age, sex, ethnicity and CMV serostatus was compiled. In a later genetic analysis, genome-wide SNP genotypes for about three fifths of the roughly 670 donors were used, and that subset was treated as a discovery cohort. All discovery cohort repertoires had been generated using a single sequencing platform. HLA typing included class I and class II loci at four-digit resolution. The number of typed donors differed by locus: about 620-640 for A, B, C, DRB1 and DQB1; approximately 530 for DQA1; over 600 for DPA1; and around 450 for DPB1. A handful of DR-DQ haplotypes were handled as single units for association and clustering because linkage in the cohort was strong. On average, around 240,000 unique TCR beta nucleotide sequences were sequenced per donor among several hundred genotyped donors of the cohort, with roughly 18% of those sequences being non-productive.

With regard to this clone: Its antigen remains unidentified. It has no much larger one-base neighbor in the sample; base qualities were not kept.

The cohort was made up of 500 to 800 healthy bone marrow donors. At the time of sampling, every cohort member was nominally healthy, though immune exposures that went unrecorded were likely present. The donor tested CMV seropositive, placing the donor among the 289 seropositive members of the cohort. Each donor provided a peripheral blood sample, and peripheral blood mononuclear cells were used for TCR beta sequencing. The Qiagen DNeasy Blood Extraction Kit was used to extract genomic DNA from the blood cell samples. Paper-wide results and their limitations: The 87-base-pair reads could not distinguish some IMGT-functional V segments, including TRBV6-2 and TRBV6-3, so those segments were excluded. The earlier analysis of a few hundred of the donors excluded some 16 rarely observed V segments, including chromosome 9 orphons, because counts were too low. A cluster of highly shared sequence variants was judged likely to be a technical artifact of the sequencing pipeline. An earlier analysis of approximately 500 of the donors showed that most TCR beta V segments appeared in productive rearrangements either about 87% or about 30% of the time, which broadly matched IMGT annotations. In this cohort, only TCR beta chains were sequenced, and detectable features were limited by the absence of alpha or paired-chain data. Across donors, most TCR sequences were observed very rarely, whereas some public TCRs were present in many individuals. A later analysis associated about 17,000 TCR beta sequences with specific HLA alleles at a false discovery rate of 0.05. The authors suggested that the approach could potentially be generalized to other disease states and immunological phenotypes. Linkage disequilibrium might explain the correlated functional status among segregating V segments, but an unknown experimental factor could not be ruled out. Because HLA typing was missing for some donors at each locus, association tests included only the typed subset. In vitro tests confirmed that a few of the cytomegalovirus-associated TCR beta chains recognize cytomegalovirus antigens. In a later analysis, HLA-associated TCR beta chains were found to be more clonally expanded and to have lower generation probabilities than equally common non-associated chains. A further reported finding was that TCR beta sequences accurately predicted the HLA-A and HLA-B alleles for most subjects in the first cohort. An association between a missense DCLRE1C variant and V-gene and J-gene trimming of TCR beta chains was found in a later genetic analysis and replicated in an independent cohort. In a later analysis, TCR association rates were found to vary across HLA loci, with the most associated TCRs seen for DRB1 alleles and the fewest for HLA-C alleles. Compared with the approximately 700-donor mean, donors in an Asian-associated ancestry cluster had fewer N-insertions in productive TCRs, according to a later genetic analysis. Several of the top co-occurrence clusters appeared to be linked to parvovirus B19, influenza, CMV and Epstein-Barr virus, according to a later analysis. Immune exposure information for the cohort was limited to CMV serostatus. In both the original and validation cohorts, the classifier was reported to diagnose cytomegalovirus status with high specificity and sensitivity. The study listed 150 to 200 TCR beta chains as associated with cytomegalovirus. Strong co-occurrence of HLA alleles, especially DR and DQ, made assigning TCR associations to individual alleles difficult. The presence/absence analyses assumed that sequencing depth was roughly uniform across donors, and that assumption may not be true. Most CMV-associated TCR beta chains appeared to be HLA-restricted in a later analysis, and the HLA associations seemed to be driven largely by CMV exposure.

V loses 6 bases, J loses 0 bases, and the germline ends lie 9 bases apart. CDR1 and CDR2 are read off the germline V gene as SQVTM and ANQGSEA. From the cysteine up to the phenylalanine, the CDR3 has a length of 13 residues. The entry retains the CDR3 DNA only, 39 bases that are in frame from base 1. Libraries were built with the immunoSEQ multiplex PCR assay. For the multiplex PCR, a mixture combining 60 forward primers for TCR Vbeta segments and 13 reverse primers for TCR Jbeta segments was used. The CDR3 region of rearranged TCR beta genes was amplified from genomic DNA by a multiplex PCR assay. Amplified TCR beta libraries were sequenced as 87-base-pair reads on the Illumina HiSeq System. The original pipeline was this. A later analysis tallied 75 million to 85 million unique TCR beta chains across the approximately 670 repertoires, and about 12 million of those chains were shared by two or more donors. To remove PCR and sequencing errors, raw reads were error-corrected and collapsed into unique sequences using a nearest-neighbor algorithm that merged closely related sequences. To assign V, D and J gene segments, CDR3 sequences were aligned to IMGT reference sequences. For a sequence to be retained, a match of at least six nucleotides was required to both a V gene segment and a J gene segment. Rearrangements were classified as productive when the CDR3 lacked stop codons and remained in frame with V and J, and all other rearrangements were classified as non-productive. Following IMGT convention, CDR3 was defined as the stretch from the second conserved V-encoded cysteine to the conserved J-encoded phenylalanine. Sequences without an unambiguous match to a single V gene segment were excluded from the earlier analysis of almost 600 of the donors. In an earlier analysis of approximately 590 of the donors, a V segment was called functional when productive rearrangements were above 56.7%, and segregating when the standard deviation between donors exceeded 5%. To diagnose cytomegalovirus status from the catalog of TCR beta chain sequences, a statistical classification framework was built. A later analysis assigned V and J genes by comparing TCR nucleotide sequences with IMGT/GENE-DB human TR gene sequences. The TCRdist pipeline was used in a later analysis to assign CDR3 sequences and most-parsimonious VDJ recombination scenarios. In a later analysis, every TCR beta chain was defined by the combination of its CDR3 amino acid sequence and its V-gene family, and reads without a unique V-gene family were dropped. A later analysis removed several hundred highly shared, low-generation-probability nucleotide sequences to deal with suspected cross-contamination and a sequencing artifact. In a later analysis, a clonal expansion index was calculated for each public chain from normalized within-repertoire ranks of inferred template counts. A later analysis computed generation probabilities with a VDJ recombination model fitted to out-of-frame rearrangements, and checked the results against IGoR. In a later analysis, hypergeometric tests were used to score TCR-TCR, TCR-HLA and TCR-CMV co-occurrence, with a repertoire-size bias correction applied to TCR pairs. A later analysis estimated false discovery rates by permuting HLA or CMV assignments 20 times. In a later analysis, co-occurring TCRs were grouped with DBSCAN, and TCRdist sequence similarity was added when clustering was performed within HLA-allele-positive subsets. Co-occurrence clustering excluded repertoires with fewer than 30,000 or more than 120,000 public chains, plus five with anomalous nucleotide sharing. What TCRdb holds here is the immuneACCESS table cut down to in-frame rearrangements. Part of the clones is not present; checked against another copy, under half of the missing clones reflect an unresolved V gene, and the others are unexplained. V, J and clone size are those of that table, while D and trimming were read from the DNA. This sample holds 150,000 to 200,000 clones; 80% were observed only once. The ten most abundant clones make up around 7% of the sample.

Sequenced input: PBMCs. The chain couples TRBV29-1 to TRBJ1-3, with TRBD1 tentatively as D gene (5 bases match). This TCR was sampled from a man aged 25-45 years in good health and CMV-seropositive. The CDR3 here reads CSVGHSSGNTIYF. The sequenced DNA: TGCAGCGTGGGGCACAGCTCTGGAAACACCATATATTTT.